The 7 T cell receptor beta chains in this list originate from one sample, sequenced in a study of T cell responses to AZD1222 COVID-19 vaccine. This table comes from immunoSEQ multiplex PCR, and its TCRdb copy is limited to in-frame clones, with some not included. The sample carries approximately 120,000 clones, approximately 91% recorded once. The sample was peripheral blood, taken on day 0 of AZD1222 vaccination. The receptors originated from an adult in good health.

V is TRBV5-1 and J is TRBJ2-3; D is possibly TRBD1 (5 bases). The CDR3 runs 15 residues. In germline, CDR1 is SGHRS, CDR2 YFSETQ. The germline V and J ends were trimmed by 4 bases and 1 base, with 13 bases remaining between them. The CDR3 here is CASSIIDSRTDTQYF. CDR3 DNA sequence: TGCGCCAGCAGCATTATAGACAGTCGCACAGATACGCAGTATTTT.

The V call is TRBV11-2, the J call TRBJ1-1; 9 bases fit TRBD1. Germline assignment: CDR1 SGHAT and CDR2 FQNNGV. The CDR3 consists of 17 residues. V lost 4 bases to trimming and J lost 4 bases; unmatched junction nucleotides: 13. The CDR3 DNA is TGTGCCAGCAGCTACGGACAGGGGAGATGGGGTAGCACTGAAGCTTTCTTT. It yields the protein CASSYGQGRWGSTEAFF.

CDR3 DNA: TGTGCCAGCAGTGAAATGCCTAACTATGGCTACACCTTC. Translated: CASSEMPNYGYTF. The chain employs TRBV2 and TRBJ1-2; no reliable D call. This CDR3 region has 13 residues. Trimming pared 2 bases from V and 0 bases from J, leaving 4 bases between. CDR1 and CDR2 (germline): SNHLY, FYNNEI.

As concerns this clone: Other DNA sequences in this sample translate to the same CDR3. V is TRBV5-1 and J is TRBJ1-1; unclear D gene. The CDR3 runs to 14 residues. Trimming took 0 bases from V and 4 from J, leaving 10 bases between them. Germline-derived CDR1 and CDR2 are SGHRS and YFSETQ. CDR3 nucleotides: TGCGCCAGCAGCTTGGACGGTGGATCCACTGAAGCTTTCTTT. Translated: CASSLDGGSTEAFF.

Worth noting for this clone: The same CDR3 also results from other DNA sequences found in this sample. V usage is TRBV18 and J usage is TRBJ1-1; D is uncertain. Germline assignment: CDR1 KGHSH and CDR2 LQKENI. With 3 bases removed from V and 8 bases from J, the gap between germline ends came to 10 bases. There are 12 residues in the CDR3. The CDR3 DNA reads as TGTGCCAGCTCACCCGATCGGACCGAAGCTTTCTTT. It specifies CASSPDRTEAFF.

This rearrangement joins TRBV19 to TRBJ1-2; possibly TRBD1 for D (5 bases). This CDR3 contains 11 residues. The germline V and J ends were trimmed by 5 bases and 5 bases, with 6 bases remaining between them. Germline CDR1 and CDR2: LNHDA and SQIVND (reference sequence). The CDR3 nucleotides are TGTGCCAGTAGTGGGGGGTATGGCTACACCTTC. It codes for CASSGGYGYTF.

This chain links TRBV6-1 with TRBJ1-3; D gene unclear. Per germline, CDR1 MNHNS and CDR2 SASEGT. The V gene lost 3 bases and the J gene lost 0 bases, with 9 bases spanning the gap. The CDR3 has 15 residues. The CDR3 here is CASSEQVLSGNTIYF. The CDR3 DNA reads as TGTGCCAGCAGTGAGCAGGTGCTCTCTGGAAACACCATATATTTT.